These 20 T cell receptor beta chains were sequenced from one sample in a study of T-cell memory formation after mild COVID-19. TCRdb analysed the 5' RACE reads with MiXCR anew, one entry per CDR3 protein. The sample lists some 440,000 distinct CDR3 sequences; around 27% were seen once. Sequencing used PBMCs or a T cell subset sorted from them (not recorded which). These receptors came from an adult woman who had mild COVID-19 (a few samples of this study predate the infection). Cell type and time point are not known.

The chain employs TRBV3-1 and TRBJ2-2; 7 bases agree with TRBD1. This CDR3 comprises 14 residues. Germline V lookup: CDR1 LGHDT, CDR2 YNNKEL (reference sequence). Germline trimming cut 6 bases from V and 5 bases from J; bases unmatched to any gene: 6. The CDR3 loop reads CASRPPGQTGELFF. CDR3 nucleotides: TGTGCCAGCAGGCCTCCGGGACAGACCGGGGAGCTGTTTTTT.

This chain joins TRBV29-1 and TRBJ2-3; D may be TRBD2 (6 bases). CDR1 SQVTM and CDR2 ANQGSEA come from the germline V gene. Trimming removed 2 bases from V and 2 bases from J, with 17 bases in between. The CDR3 contains 16 residues. The CDR3 DNA reads as TGCAGCGTTGAATTCGGGAGATGGGATAACACAGATACGCAGTATTTT. Translation: CSVEFGRWDNTDTQYF.

This sequence joins TRBV27 and TRBJ2-1; 8 bases align to TRBD1. J was trimmed by 8 bases and V by 1 base; bases with no gene match: 7. CDR3 length: 15 amino acids. CDR1 is MNHEY, CDR2 SMNVEV, per germline (reference sequence). The CDR3 region is CASSLFLQGVDEQFF. As DNA, the CDR3 is TGTGCCAGCAGTTTATTTTTACAGGGGGTTGATGAGCAGTTCTTC.

This clonotype has just a few counts. This chain joins TRBV4-3 and TRBJ2-7; 8 bases map to TRBD2. Looked up from germline, CDR1 is LGHNA and CDR2 is YSLEER. With V trimmed by 0 bases and J by 4 bases, 5 bases remained unmatched. CDR3 size: 15 residues. The CDR3: CASSQDTGGPYEQYF. In nucleotides, the CDR3 is TGCGCCAGCAGCCAAGATACGGGAGGGCCTTACGAGCAGTACTTC.

Comment on this clonotype: Since a much larger clone is just one base distant, this may be a read error. The rearrangement links TRBV7-9 to TRBJ1-1; D is unclear. V lost 5 bases and J 0 bases, leaving 7 bases between the germline ends. Germline V lookup: CDR1 SEHNR, CDR2 FQNEAQ (reference sequence). The CDR3 extends over 13 amino acids. The chain's CDR3 is CASSQRLNTEAFF. DNA for the CDR3: TGTGCCAGCAGCCAACGATTGAACACTGAAGCTTTCTTT.

The genes are TRBV3-1 and TRBJ1-1; D uncertain. CDR3 length equals 15 residues. Per germline, CDR1 LGHDT and CDR2 YNNKEL (reference sequence). Trimming shortened V by 4 bases and J by 0 bases, and 12 bases separated the two germline ends. CDR3 region: CASSPEWALNTEAFF. The CDR3 DNA sequence: TGTGCCAGCAGCCCAGAATGGGCACTGAACACTGAAGCTTTCTTT.

The chain links TRBV7-9 to TRBJ1-4; 8 nucleotides align to TRBD1. The CDR3 is 16 amino acids. CDR1 is SEHNR, CDR2 FQNEAQ, per germline (reference sequence). J lost 3 bases, V lost 5 bases, and 8 bases had no gene match. CDR3 in amino acids: CASSHTEGQANEKLFF. The CDR3 coding sequence is TGTGCCAGCAGCCACACGGAGGGACAGGCTAATGAAAAACTGTTTTTT.

The V call is TRBV3-1, the J call TRBJ1-2; D is undetermined. The CDR3 is made up of 15 amino acids. CDR1 and CDR2 (germline): LGHDT, YNNKEL (reference sequence). V lost 0 bases, J lost 0 bases, and 8 bases lay in between. The CDR3, as DNA: TGTGCCAGCAGCCAAGAGGGAGCCGCTAACTATGGCTACACCTTC. Its translation: CASSQEGAANYGYTF.

This clonotype has only a few counts. The V gene is TRBV5-1, the J gene TRBJ2-7, with D hard to call. Per germline, CDR1 SGHRS and CDR2 YFSETQ. V dropped 4 bases and J dropped 6 bases, with 14 bases sitting between them. This CDR3 comprises 13 residues. The CDR3 reads CASSPTPPGEQYF. In DNA form, the CDR3 reads TGCGCCAGCAGCCCTACCCCCCCCGGCGAGCAGTACTTC.

This clonotype was observed a handful of times. The CDR3 nucleotides read TGTGCCAGCAGCTTTTCTGTCTGGAACACTGAAGCTTTCTTT. Translated: CASSFSVWNTEAFF. The rearrangement uses TRBV7-9 and TRBJ1-1; D not certain. The CDR3 covers 14 residues. Trimming left V 3 bases short and J 1 base short, with 9 bases between. The V gene's germline CDR1 is SEHNR and CDR2 FQNEAQ (reference sequence).

Only a few counts were recorded for this clonotype. The rearrangement joins TRBV2 to TRBJ2-7; D gene uncertain. Trimming removed 4 bases from V and 6 bases from J, with 4 bases in between. The germline V gene encodes CDR1 SNHLY and CDR2 FYNNEI. The CDR3 has 10 residues. CDR3 sequence: CASSGTEQYF. The CDR3 DNA reads TGTGCCAGCAGTGGAACCGAGCAGTACTTC.

This clonotype came up a few times. V gene TRBV9 combines with J gene TRBJ2-3; TRBD2 matches 10 bases. This CDR3 contains 15 residues. J lost 2 bases, V lost 4 bases, and 4 bases had no gene match. Per the germline V gene, CDR1 is SGDLS and CDR2 is YYNGEE. DNA of the CDR3: TGTGCCAGCAGCAGTGGACTAGCGGACACAGATACGCAGTATTTT. As protein: CASSSGLADTDTQYF.

This clonotype was seen only once. V gene TRBV20-1 combines with J gene TRBJ2-5; D is perhaps TRBD1 or TRBD2 (6 bases each). This CDR3 comprises 13 residues. Germline lookup yields CDR1 DFQATT and CDR2 SNEGSKA (reference sequence). The V and J ends lost 3 bases and 5 bases respectively, with 13 bases between them. The CDR3, as DNA: TGCAGTGCTAGGCCGGGGGCCGGTGAGACCCAGTACTTC. Translation: CSARPGAGETQYF.

The table lists this clonotype with a few counts. This chain joins TRBV7-9 and TRBJ1-1, with D unclear. V dropped 3 bases and J dropped 8 bases, with 16 bases sitting between them. Germline lookup yields CDR1 SEHNR and CDR2 FQNEAQ (reference sequence). This CDR3 has 14 amino acids. The CDR3 region is CASSFQMGEPEAFF. The CDR3 DNA reads as TGTGCCAGCAGCTTCCAGATGGGCGAACCCGAAGCTTTCTTT.

V is TRBV7-8 and J is TRBJ2-5, with a possible D match to TRBD2 (6 bases). Germline V gene sequence: CDR1 SGHVS, CDR2 FQNEAQ. Trimming removed 4 bases at V and 4 bases at J, with 10 bases between. The CDR3 contains 13 residues. The CDR3 sequence: CASSSGVLETQYF. CDR3 nucleotide sequence: TGTGCCAGCAGCTCGGGGGTTTTAGAGACCCAGTACTTC.

This clonotype has a handful of counts. Here the CDR3 reads CATSDPRQGGNIQYF. The CDR3 bases are TGTGCCACCAGTGACCCAAGACAGGGTGGAAACATTCAGTACTTC. The chain is built from TRBV24-1 and TRBJ2-4; 7 bases fit TRBD1. CDR1 is KGHDR, CDR2 SFDVKD, per germline. The J segment lost 6 bases and the V segment lost 4 bases, leaving 8 bases of the junction unmatched. The CDR3 has 15 residues.

The gene calls are TRBV20-1 and TRBJ2-3, with D unclear. Germline CDR1 DFQATT, CDR2 SNEGSKA (reference sequence). This CDR3 comprises 12 residues. V gave up 2 bases and J gave up 4 bases, with 7 bases separating them. CDR3 sequence: CSARHASDTQYF. The CDR3 DNA reads TGCAGTGCTAGACATGCATCAGATACGCAGTATTTT.

V gene TRBV12-3 or TRBV12-4 combines with J gene TRBJ2-1; the D is unclear. The CDR3 sequence is 15 residues long. Trimming shortened V by 3 bases and J by 5 bases, and 14 bases separated the two germline ends. CDR3 sequence reads: CASSFSQVQNNEQFF. CDR3 nucleotides: TGTGCCAGCAGTTTTTCGCAGGTTCAGAACAATGAGCAGTTCTTC.

Worth noting for this clonotype: A read error is likely, as this CDR3 ends without the conserved phenylalanine or tryptophan. The DNA is omitted, as the CDR3 cannot be located on it reliably, and the CDR3 follows TCRdb's listing. The J gene is TRBJ2-7, the V gene TRBV21-1; the listed D gene, TRBD2, was not tested against the DNA. TRBV21-1 is noted as a pseudogene. Both ends counted, the CDR3 spans 11 residues. The CDR3 sequence: CASSKAQGDTR.

The CDR3 is CASSQNPKGAGTGELFF. DNA of the CDR3: TGCGCCAGCAGCCAAAACCCAAAGGGGGCTGGCACCGGGGAGCTGTTTTTT. This rearrangement joins TRBV4-3 to TRBJ2-2; 7 nucleotides agree with TRBD1. The CDR3 extends over 17 amino acids. The ends lost 2 bases at V and 4 bases at J; junction bases unmatched: 10. Per germline, CDR1 LGHNA and CDR2 YSLEER.